The clone carrying this T cell receptor beta chain has at least ten counts. The antigen is undetermined. The data were taken from a study of spatial heterogeneity in lung cancer. Germline V lookup: CDR1 SSHAT, CDR2 FNYEAQ (reference sequence). This CDR3 region has 13 residues. The V and J ends lost 5 bases and 6 bases respectively, with 10 bases between them. MiXCR, applied by TCRdb to the 5' RACE reads, yields one record per CDR3 protein. Here the sample spans about 52,000 distinct CDR3 sequences, about 7.4% being singletons. As for time point: blood at routine non-recurrence follow-up after resection. Whole RNA was taken from tumor, nontumor lung or frozen PBMC; it was then sequenced unsorted. Overall study findings and caveats: Ubiquitous, expanded tumor-derived TCRs were more frequently observed in blood at resection than at follow-up.

Sequencing used PBMCs, obtained at follow-up. This sequence joins TRBV7-7 and TRBJ2-2; D may correspond to TRBD1 or TRBD2 (5 bases each). This receptor was obtained from a female donor with early-stage non-small cell lung cancer. CDR3 amino acids: CASSRGDPGELFF. CDR3 bases: TGTGCCAGCAGCCGAGGGGACCCCGGGGAGCTGTTTTTT.